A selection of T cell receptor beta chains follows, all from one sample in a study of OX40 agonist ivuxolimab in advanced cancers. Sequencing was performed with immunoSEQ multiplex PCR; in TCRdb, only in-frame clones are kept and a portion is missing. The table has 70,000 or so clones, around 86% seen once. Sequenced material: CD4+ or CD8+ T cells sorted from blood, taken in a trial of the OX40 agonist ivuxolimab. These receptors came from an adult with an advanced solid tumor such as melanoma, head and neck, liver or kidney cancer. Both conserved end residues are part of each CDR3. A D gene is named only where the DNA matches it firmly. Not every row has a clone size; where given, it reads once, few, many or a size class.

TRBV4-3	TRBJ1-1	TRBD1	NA	TGCGCCAGCAGCCAAGTGACAGGGGGGAACACTGAAGCTTTCTTT	CASSQVTGGNTEAFF
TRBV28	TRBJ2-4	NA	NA	TGTGCCAGCAGTCTGATCAGCGGAGCCATTCAGTACTTC	CASSLISGAIQYF
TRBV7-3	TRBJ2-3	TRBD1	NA	TGTGCCAGCAGCCAGACAGGGGGCGGTACGCAGTATTTT	CASSQTGGGTQYF
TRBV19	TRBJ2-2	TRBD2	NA	TGTGCCAGTAGTATTCCCGCTAGCGGGGTGAACACCGGGGAGCTGTTTTTT	CASSIPASGVNTGELFF
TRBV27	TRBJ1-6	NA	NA	TGTGCCAGCGGTTTCGGGGGACGGTATAATTCACCCCTCCACTTT	CASGFGGRYNSPLHF
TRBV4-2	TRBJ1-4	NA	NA	TGTGCCAGCAGCCAGGGTACTAATGAAAAACTGTTTTTT	CASSQGTNEKLFF
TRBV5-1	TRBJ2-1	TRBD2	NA	TGCGCCAGCAGCTCCGGGACTAGCGGGAGGTCAGATGAGCAGTTCTTC	CASSSGTSGRSDEQFF
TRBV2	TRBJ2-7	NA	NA	TGTGCCAGCAAATTGGCTCCTTACGAGCAGTACTTC	CASKLAPYEQYF
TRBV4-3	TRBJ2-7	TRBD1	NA	TGCGCCAGCAGCCTGACAAACAGGGGGGTGACCGAGCAGTACTTC	CASSLTNRGVTEQYF
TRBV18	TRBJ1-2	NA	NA	TGTGCCAGCTCACAACAGCGGCAGGGGAGCGGCTACACCTTC	CASSQQRQGSGYTF
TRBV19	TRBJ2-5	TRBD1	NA	TGTGCCAGTAGTATAGCCGGACAGGGGGCAAGGGAGACCCAGTACTTC	CASSIAGQGARETQYF
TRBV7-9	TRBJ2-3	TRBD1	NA	TGTGCCAGCAGCTTCAGCCGGGACAGGGGAGATACGCAGTATTTT	CASSFSRDRGDTQYF
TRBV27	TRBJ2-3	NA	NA	TGTGCCACCCTTCGCACAGATACGCAGTATTTT	CATLRTDTQYF
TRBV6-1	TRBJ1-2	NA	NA	TGTGCCAGCAGTGAAGCCCCGCAGGCTTCCTATGGCTACACCTTC	CASSEAPQASYGYTF
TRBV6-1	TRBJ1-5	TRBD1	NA	TGTGCCACTTCGGGACAGAGCAATCAGCCCCAGCATTTT	CATSGQSNQPQHF
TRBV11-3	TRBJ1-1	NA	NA	TGTGCCAGCAGCTTAAACGTCCCGAACACTGAAGCTTTCTTT	CASSLNVPNTEAFF
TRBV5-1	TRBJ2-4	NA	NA	TGCGCCAGCAGCTTGGCCACGGGACAAGACGTACAGTACTTC	CASSLATGQDVQYF
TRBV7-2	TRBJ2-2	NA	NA	TGTGCCAGCAGCTTAGCCTTCAACACCGGGGAGCTGTTTTTT	CASSLAFNTGELFF
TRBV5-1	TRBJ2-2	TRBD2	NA	TGCGCCAGCAGCTTGGGCGGCGGGGGGGCCGCCGGGGAGCTGTTTTTT	CASSLGGGGAAGELFF
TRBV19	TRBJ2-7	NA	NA	TGTGCCAGTAGTATCGCCCAGGGCGAGCAGTACTTC	CASSIAQGEQYF
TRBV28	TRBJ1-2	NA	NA	TGTGCCAGCAGTTTAGCCAGGTCCTATGGCTACACCTTC	CASSLARSYGYTF
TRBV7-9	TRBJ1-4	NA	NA	TGTGCCAGCAGCCGAGGGATCAATGAAAAACTGTTTTTT	CASSRGINEKLFF
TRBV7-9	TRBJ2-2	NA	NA	TGTGCCAGCAGCTTAGGGGGAATGAGAACCGGGGAGCTGTTTTTT	CASSLGGMRTGELFF
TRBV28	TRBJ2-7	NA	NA	TGTGCCAGCAGTTTTTCGGGACCTAGGTACGAGCAGTACTTC	CASSFSGPRYEQYF
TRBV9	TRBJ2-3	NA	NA	TGTGCCAGCAGCGGAACTCAATTGAGCACAGATACGCAGTATTTT	CASSGTQLSTDTQYF
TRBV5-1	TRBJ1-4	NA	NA	TGCGCCAGCAGCGCCCTCCCGGAAGCTAATGAAAAACTGTTTTTT	CASSALPEANEKLFF
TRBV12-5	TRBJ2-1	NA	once	TGTGCTAGTGCCTACTTGAATGAGCAGTTCTTC	CASAYLNEQFF
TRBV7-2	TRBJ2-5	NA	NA	TGTGCCAGCAGCTTAGTTGCGTTGGAGACCCAGTACTTC	CASSLVALETQYF
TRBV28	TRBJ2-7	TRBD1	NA	TGTGCCAGCCTCCGTGGGGACAGGGCATTCTACGAGCAGTACTTC	CASLRGDRAFYEQYF
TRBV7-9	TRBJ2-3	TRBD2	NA	TGTGCCAGCAGCTTTCGCGGGGGGTTCACAGATACGCAGTATTTT	CASSFRGGFTDTQYF
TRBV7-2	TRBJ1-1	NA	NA	TGTGCCAGCAGCTTAGGGGGCACGTCGAACACTGAAGCTTTCTTT	CASSLGGTSNTEAFF
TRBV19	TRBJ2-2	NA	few	TGTGCCAGTAGTATAGATAGAGGCGGGGAGCTGTTTTTT	CASSIDRGGELFF
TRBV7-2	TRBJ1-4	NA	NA	TGTGCCAGCAGCCGCCACAGAGCAACTAATGAAAAACTGTTTTTT	CASSRHRATNEKLFF
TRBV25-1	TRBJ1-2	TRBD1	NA	TGTGCCAGCGGACGGACAGGGGGCTATGGCTACACCTTC	CASGRTGGYGYTF
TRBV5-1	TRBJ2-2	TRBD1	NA	TGCGCCAGCAGCTCCCGGGACAGGGGACGCGGGGAGCTGTTTTTT	CASSSRDRGRGELFF
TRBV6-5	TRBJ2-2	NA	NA	TGTGCCAGCAGCCAGGGAAACACCGGGGAGCTGTTTTTT	CASSQGNTGELFF
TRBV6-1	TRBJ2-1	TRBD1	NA	TGTGCCAGCAGTGAAGGACAGGGGGCTGGGTCCTACAATGAGCAGTTCTTC	CASSEGQGAGSYNEQFF
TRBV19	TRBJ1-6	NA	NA	TGTGCCAGTAGTTGGCAGAGCTCCTATAATTCACCCCTCCACTTT	CASSWQSSYNSPLHF
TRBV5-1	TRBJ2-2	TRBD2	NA	TGCGCCAGCAGCTTGGCCGGGGGGTCGAGCACCGGGGAGCTGTTTTTT	CASSLAGGSSTGELFF
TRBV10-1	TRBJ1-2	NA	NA	TGCGCCAGCAGTGGGACAATAGGCTATGGCTACACCTTC	CASSGTIGYGYTF
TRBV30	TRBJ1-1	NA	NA	TGTGCCTGGAGTCCCCTGGGGGAGAACACTGAAGCTTTCTTT	CAWSPLGENTEAFF